Listed below are T cell receptor beta chains from one sample, sequenced in a study of long-term antiretroviral therapy in people with HIV. Using immunoSEQ multiplex PCR, the repertoire was profiled, and TCRdb retains in-frame clones only, with some absent. The table has 25,000 to 30,000 clones, around four fifths seen once. Specimen: unsorted PBMCs, collected 0.8 years before starting antiretroviral therapy. The receptors originated from a man between 18 and 35 years old with HIV. Both conserved end residues are part of each CDR3. The order of the fields is J gene, D gene, V gene, clone size, CDR3 protein, CDR3 DNA. A D gene is named only where the DNA matches it firmly. The size field is filled for only some rows; it gives once, few, many or a size class.

TRBJ2-5	.	TRBV9	.	CASSVDGQGYETQYF	TGTGCCAGCAGCGTAGATGGTCAGGGGTACGAGACCCAGTACTTC
TRBJ1-2	.	TRBV27	.	CASRGRGRGYTF	TGTGCCAGCAGGGGAAGGGGACGTGGCTACACCTTC
TRBJ2-5	.	TRBV11-2	once	CASSFIGGPQETQYF	TGTGCCAGCAGCTTCATTGGGGGACCCCAAGAGACCCAGTACTTC
TRBJ2-7	.	TRBV6-6	.	CASEDRGYEQYF	TGTGCCAGCGAGGACAGAGGATACGAGCAGTACTTC
TRBJ2-1	TRBD1	TRBV2	.	CASSESGQTYNEQFF	TGTGCCAGCAGTGAATCGGGACAGACCTACAATGAGCAGTTCTTC
TRBJ2-3	TRBD2	TRBV13	few	CASSLGRGTDTQYF	TGTGCCAGCAGCTTAGGGCGGGGGACAGATACGCAGTATTTT
TRBJ2-7	.	TRBV13	.	CASSLGRGGHEQYF	TGTGCCAGCAGCCTAGGACGGGGTGGCCACGAGCAGTACTTC
TRBJ2-1	TRBD2	TRBV6-4	once	CASSDSSGGANEQFF	TGTGCCAGCAGTGACTCTAGCGGGGGGGCCAATGAGCAGTTCTTC
TRBJ2-5	TRBD2	TRBV6-6	.	CASSGLAMKETQYF	TGTGCCAGCAGCGGACTAGCGATGAAAGAGACCCAGTACTTC
TRBJ2-1	TRBD1	TRBV29-1	.	CSGGQGVYNEQFF	TGCAGCGGGGGGCAGGGGGTTTACAATGAGCAGTTCTTC
TRBJ2-2	.	TRBV7-2	.	CASSFRLNTGELFF	TGTGCCAGCAGCTTCAGACTGAACACCGGGGAGCTGTTTTTT
TRBJ2-1	TRBD1	TRBV5-1	.	CASSLGQGLDEQFF	TGCGCCAGCAGCTTGGGACAGGGGTTAGATGAGCAGTTCTTC
TRBJ1-1	.	TRBV21-1	.	CASSENRGDNTEAFF	TGTGCCAGCAGCGAAAACAGGGGCGATAACACTGAAGCTTTCTTT
TRBJ1-3	.	TRBV10-3	.	CAINYGNTIYF	TGTGCCATCAACTATGGAAACACCATATATTTT
TRBJ1-2	TRBD1	TRBV30	.	CAWRRQGAGYGYTF	TGTGCCTGGAGGAGACAGGGGGCCGGCTATGGCTACACCTTC
TRBJ1-2	.	TRBV9	.	CASSGPGTRAAYGYTF	TGTGCCAGCAGCGGCCCCGGGACAAGGGCGGCTTATGGCTACACCTTC
TRBJ2-7	.	TRBV10-2	once	CASSEKEYEQYF	TGCGCCAGCAGTGAGAAGGAGTACGAGCAGTACTTC
TRBJ2-7	TRBD2	TRBV14	.	CASSQTPGGGEQYF	TGTGCCAGCAGCCAGACCCCGGGGGGTGGCGAGCAGTACTTC
TRBJ1-1	TRBD1	TRBV5-1	.	CASSSATGYTEAFF	TGCGCCAGCAGCTCGGCGACAGGGTACACTGAAGCTTTCTTT
TRBJ1-2	TRBD1	TRBV28	.	CASSPPRGQQAGGYTF	TGTGCCAGCAGTCCTCCCCGGGGACAGCAAGCGGGAGGCTACACCTTC
TRBJ2-2	TRBD2	TRBV12-5	.	CASCPLRREGHDTGELFF	TGTGCTAGTTGTCCCCTCCGGCGGGAGGGCCACGACACCGGGGAGCTGTTTTTT
TRBJ2-7	.	TRBV27	.	CASSIRTGSQGSPYEQYF	TGTGCCAGCAGTATCCGCACGGGGAGTCAGGGGTCCCCCTACGAGCAGTACTTC
TRBJ2-7	.	TRBV14	.	CASSQDYPSKATDSSYEQYF	TGTGCCAGCAGCCAAGATTATCCTAGCAAGGCTACTGATTCCTCCTACGAGCAGTACTTC
TRBJ1-4	.	TRBV2	.	CASRLSRLGTNEKLFF	TGTGCCAGCAGACTTTCGCGTTTGGGAACTAATGAAAAACTGTTTTTT
TRBJ1-1	.	TRBV7-2	.	CASSFRVGGGTEAFF	TGTGCCAGCAGCTTCCGGGTAGGGGGGGGCACTGAAGCTTTCTTT
TRBJ2-7	.	TRBV7-2	few	CASSLNDEQYF	TGTGCCAGCAGCTTAAACGACGAGCAGTACTTC
TRBJ2-7	.	TRBV6-1	.	CASSEAGRDEQYF	TGTGCCAGCAGTGAAGCCGGTAGGGACGAGCAGTACTTC
TRBJ2-5	TRBD2	TRBV30	.	CAWSLVAGNQETQYF	TGTGCCTGGAGTCTTGTAGCGGGAAACCAAGAGACCCAGTACTTC
TRBJ2-3	.	TRBV18	.	CASSPNLATSTDTQYF	TGTGCCAGCTCACCAAATTTAGCGACTAGCACAGATACGCAGTATTTT
TRBJ1-5	.	TRBV7-2	.	CASSLRGNQPQHF	TGTGCCAGCAGCTTACGGGGCAATCAGCCCCAGCATTTT
TRBJ2-7	TRBD2	TRBV7-2	.	CASSRGLAGDEQYF	TGTGCCAGCAGCCGCGGACTAGCGGGGGACGAGCAGTACTTC
TRBJ2-3	.	TRBV5-1	once	CASSLGGKDTQYF	TGCGCCAGCAGCTTGGGAGGAAAGGATACGCAGTATTTT
TRBJ2-7	.	TRBV19	.	CASSIAFGDEQYF	TGTGCCAGTAGTATAGCTTTCGGGGACGAGCAGTACTTC
TRBJ1-2	.	TRBV4-2	.	CASSQGDQSYGYTF	TGTGCCAGCAGCCAGGGGGACCAGAGCTATGGCTACACCTTC
TRBJ2-1	.	TRBV18	.	CASSPSPNNEQFF	TGTGCCAGCTCACCCAGTCCAAACAATGAGCAGTTCTTC
TRBJ2-1	.	TRBV30	.	CAWSVLVVDNEQFF	TGTGCCTGGAGTGTACTGGTCGTAGACAATGAGCAGTTCTTC
TRBJ2-1	.	TRBV28	.	CASQGGSSYNEQFF	TGTGCCAGCCAAGGGGGTAGCTCCTACAATGAGCAGTTCTTC
TRBJ2-1	TRBD2	TRBV5-1	.	CASSYGLAGGYEQFF	TGCGCCAGCAGCTACGGACTAGCGGGAGGATATGAGCAGTTCTTC
TRBJ1-1	.	TRBV4-1	.	CASSQDPGGNTEAFF	TGCGCCAGCAGCCAAGATCCCGGGGGGAACACTGAAGCTTTCTTT
TRBJ2-4	TRBD2	TRBV4-1	once	CASSLRLAATPGGKNIQYF	TGCGCCAGCAGCCTCCGACTAGCGGCCACCCCCGGCGGCAAAAACATTCAGTACTTC
TRBJ2-2	.	TRBV9	.	CASSSLGGSGELFF	TGTGCCAGCAGCTCGCTCGGGGGTTCCGGGGAGCTGTTTTTT
TRBJ2-5	.	TRBV7-9	.	CASSPQTVQETQYF	TGTGCCAGCAGCCCCCAGACAGTCCAAGAGACCCAGTACTTC
TRBJ2-7	.	TRBV9	.	CASSSMGDGHYEQYF	TGTGCCAGCAGCTCCATGGGGGACGGACACTACGAGCAGTACTTC
TRBJ1-2	TRBD1	TRBV5-8	.	CASSLEVRGFNGYTF	TGTGCCAGCAGCTTGGAGGTCAGGGGGTTTAATGGCTACACCTTC
TRBJ1-1	.	TRBV30	.	CAWSASLNTEAFF	TGTGCCTGGAGTGCCTCACTGAACACTGAAGCTTTCTTT
TRBJ1-2	.	TRBV2	.	CASSEWVYTF	TGTGCCAGCAGTGAGTGGGTCTACACCTTC
TRBJ2-3	TRBD2	TRBV4-1	.	CASSQWAGGVSTQYF	TGCGCCAGCAGCCAATGGGCGGGGGGCGTATCAACGCAGTATTTT
TRBJ1-1	TRBD1	TRBV5-1	.	CASSLAPTGMNTEAFF	TGCGCCAGCAGCTTGGCCCCGACAGGGATGAACACTGAAGCTTTCTTT
TRBJ1-1	TRBD1	TRBV6-1	.	CASSKQGLDTEAFF	TGTGCCAGCAGTAAACAGGGGTTGGACACTGAAGCTTTCTTT
TRBJ2-7	.	TRBV28	.	CASSSTAKEQYF	TGTGCCAGCAGTTCAACAGCTAAAGAGCAGTACTTC
TRBJ2-7	.	TRBV7-9	.	CASSFNPGGYEQYF	TGTGCCAGCAGCTTTAACCCTGGCGGCTACGAGCAGTACTTC
TRBJ1-2	.	TRBV18	.	CASSPTFEVNYGYTF	TGTGCCAGCTCACCCACCTTCGAGGTTAACTATGGCTACACCTTC
TRBJ2-7	.	TRBV30	.	CAWSYDGSYEQYF	TGTGCCTGGAGTTACGATGGCTCCTACGAGCAGTACTTC
TRBJ2-4	.	TRBV2	once	CASSDEQKNIQYF	TGTGCCAGCAGTGATGAGCAGAAAAACATTCAGTACTTC
TRBJ2-5	TRBD2	TRBV13	.	CASRLAGGVETQYF	TGTGCCAGTCGACTAGCGGGAGGGGTAGAGACCCAGTACTTC